This T cell receptor beta chain was documented in a study of regulatory T cells in long-lasting Graves disease. In its sample, this clonotype was seen many times. What it recognizes is unknown. The time point: persistent/refractory GD, antithyroid drugs over 5 years with positive TRAb. The authors made the TCR library using RNA they extracted from PBMCs. Notes on the study in general: Only a small sample size was used, which may have cut accuracy. Persistent cases favored TRBV28, TRBJ1-2 and TRBJ2-5. Persistent patients had a count of shared public clonotypes (roughly 2,500) that exceeded that of new patients (966).

The trim removed 5 bases at V and 7 bases at J, leaving 9 bases unmatched. Germline loops: CDR1 DFQATT, CDR2 SNEGSKA (reference sequence). The CDR3 runs to 13 residues. For TCR beta, libraries came from iRepertoire HTBI primers and Arm-PCR of CDR3 regions. Authors' methods: Analysis of the samples identified 50 to 65 TRBV and roughly 13 TRBJ segments. Using its own MiXCR run on the multiplex PCR reads, TCRdb lists one record per CDR3 protein. TCRdb assigned the V and J calls; the authors' analysis was not used. The sample lists 300,000 to 350,000 distinct CDR3 sequences; around 20% were seen once. This receptor was obtained from a female donor with Graves disease. This chain connects TRBV20-1 to TRBJ2-5; the match to TRBD2 covers 8 bases. Material: peripheral blood mononuclear cells (PBMCs), obtained when the disease was refractory, from a patient treated with antithyroid drugs. The CDR3 bases are TGCAGTGCTGTACTTAGCGGGGAGGGGACCCAGTACTTC. It translates to CSAVLSGEGTQYF.